The following is a T cell receptor (beta chain) sequence with its context. The antigen is unknown. The sample is drawn from a study of radiotherapy plus CTLA-4 blockade in lung cancer. Study-wide results and caveats: TCR clones originating in tumors grew in number in blood after radiotherapy plus ipilimumab.

V lost 10 bases and J lost 2, with 20 bases in between. This CDR3 is built from 15 residues. In germline, CDR1 is MNHEY, CDR2 SMNVEV (reference sequence). The data were produced by immunoSEQ multiplex PCR, yet TCRdb's version contains in-frame clones alone and is incomplete. This sample has fewer than 50,000 clones, with around 63% found just once. This chain joins TRBV27 and TRBJ2-5, with D perhaps TRBD1 (6 bases). This receptor was identified in a human donor with non-small cell lung cancer who had a partial response to radiotherapy plus ipilimumab. Source: peripheral blood, taken from a patient treated with radiotherapy plus ipilimumab. The CDR3 region is CATQSAEGVQETQYF. In DNA form, the CDR3 reads TGTGCCACTCAGTCGGCCGAGGGGGTTCAAGAGACCCAGTACTTC.